The 21 T cell receptor beta chains below were found in one sample sequenced in a study of T-cell reconstitution after alpha-beta-depleted transplantation in children. Unique molecular identifiers were used in preparing the TCRbeta library. TCRdb used MiXCR to reprocess the PCR reads, holding one entry per CDR3 protein. The sample has about 580,000 distinct CDR3 sequences; 23% are singletons. Sequencing was performed on PBMCs, mostly from graft donor cells, taken 360 days after TCRalphabeta/CD19-depleted stem cell transplant. The receptors come from a boy less than two years old who had a stem cell transplant for acute myeloid leukemia, so the T cells may come from the graft donor.

The chain employs TRBV20-1 and TRBJ2-5; 11 nucleotides match TRBD1. After removal of 6 bases from V and 4 bases from J, the junction contained 7 bases not matched to a gene. The CDR3 extends over 14 amino acids. Germline values: CDR1 DFQATT, CDR2 SNEGSKA (reference sequence). Written as DNA, the CDR3 is TGCAGTGCCCCGGGACAGGGGGTGGGAGAGACCCAGTACTTC. It is translated as CSAPGQGVGETQYF.

This clonotype was observed many times. The V and J genes are TRBV29-1 and TRBJ1-1; TRBD1 agrees at 8 bases. CDR1 is SQVTM and CDR2 is ANQGSEA in the germline V gene. The J segment lost 3 bases and the V segment lost 7 bases, leaving 7 bases of the junction unmatched. The CDR3 is 13 residues long. CDR3 coding DNA: TGCAGCGCAGGACAGGGAATGGACACTGAAGCTTTCTTT. Translated, it gives CSAGQGMDTEAFF.

In this sample, this clonotype turned up a few times. The chain recombines TRBV9 with TRBJ2-5; TRBD2 might be the D (6 bases). Germline V gene sequence: CDR1 SGDLS, CDR2 YYNGEE. V was shortened by 0 bases and J by 5 bases, with 11 bases between the two germline ends. This CDR3 contains 14 residues. CDR3 sequence: CASSVDGGAETQYF. Here the CDR3 DNA reads TGTGCCAGCAGCGTAGACGGGGGAGCGGAGACCCAGTACTTC. Full variable domain (rest looked up from reference TRBV9 and TRBJ2-5): DSGVTQTPKHLITATGQRVTLRCSPRSGDLSVYWYQQSLDQGLQFLIQYYNGEERAKGNILERFSAQQFPDLHSELNLSSLELGDSALYFCASSVDGGAETQYFGPGTRLLVL.

This sequence joins TRBV20-1 and TRBJ1-2; TRBD1 matches at 7 bases. This CDR3 has 13 amino acids. Germline CDR1 reads DFQATT; CDR2 reads SNEGSKA (reference sequence). The CDR3 loop reads CSPGGGVNYGYTF. The DNA of the CDR3 is TGCAGCCCGGGAGGGGGCGTTAACTATGGCTACACCTTC.

This clonotype occurred a few times. The rearrangement uses TRBV5-1 and TRBJ1-5; unclear D gene. This CDR3 comprises 13 residues. Trimming removed 0 bases at V and 5 bases at J, with 6 bases between. From germline, CDR1 is SGHRS and CDR2 YFSETQ. The CDR3 DNA is TGCGCCAGCAGCTTGGGGGAGGATCAGCCCCAGCATTTT. Translated: CASSLGEDQPQHF.

The chain couples TRBV20-1 to TRBJ2-1; D gene ambiguous. Germline V gene data show CDR1 as DFQATT and CDR2 as SNEGSKA (reference sequence). V lost 0 bases and J lost 8, with 11 bases in between. The CDR3 spans 13 residues. CDR3 loop: CSARDLRVDEQFF. The CDR3 DNA sequence: TGCAGTGCTAGAGATCTTAGGGTCGATGAGCAGTTCTTC.

This clonotype was observed at least ten times. V is TRBV5-1 and J is TRBJ2-3; a possible D gene is TRBD1 (6 bases). Germline values: CDR1 SGHRS, CDR2 YFSETQ. V gave up 3 bases and J gave up 3 bases, with 17 bases separating them. CDR3 length: 16 amino acids. The CDR3 bases are TGCGCCAGCAGCTACAGGGACCCCCGAAGAACAGATACGCAGTATTTT. As protein: CASSYRDPRRTDTQYF.

This clonotype was counted only a few times. The chain uses TRBV9 and TRBJ2-5; D is perhaps TRBD2 (6 bases). CDR3 length: 15 residues. The V end lost 0 bases, the J end lost 5 bases, and 14 bases lay between the germline ends. In germline, CDR1 is SGDLS, CDR2 YYNGEE. Here the CDR3 DNA reads TGTGCCAGCAGCGTAGGTGCGGGGTGGATGGAGACCCAGTACTTC. This gives the protein CASSVGAGWMETQYF.

This clonotype was counted a few times. The genes are TRBV10-2 and TRBJ2-7; D possibly corresponds to TRBD2 (6 bases). The CDR3 has 14 amino acids. Trimming shortened V by 7 bases and J by 2 bases, and 15 bases separated the two germline ends. The germline V gene has CDR1 WSHSY and CDR2 SAAADI. As DNA, the CDR3 is TGCGCCAGCACCTCAACCGGGGGACCCTACGAGCAGTACGTC. It encodes CASTSTGGPYEQYV.

This clonotype was seen many times. V usage is TRBV11-1 and J usage is TRBJ2-2; 11 nucleotides align to TRBD2. This CDR3 contains 16 residues. The germline CDR1 and CDR2 sequences are SGHAT and FQDESV (reference sequence). V gave up 3 bases and J gave up 5 bases; unmatched junction bases: 5. CDR3 region: CASSFPRTSGTGELFF. In nucleotides, the CDR3 is TGTGCCAGCAGCTTCCCCCGGACTAGCGGGACCGGGGAGCTGTTTTTT. Full variable domain (remainder filled in from reference TRBV11-1 and TRBJ2-2): EAEVAQSPRYKITEKSQAVAFWCDPISGHATLYWYRQILGQGPELLVQFQDESVVDDSQLPKDRFSAERLKGVDSTLKIQPAELGDSAMYLCASSFPRTSGTGELFFGEGSRLTVL.

This clonotype was seen a handful of times. A read error may explain this, as a much larger clone is one base away. V gene TRBV12-3 or TRBV12-4 combines with J gene TRBJ2-3; D might be TRBD2 (7 bases). The CDR3 spans 15 residues. V gave up 0 bases and J gave up 2 bases, with 9 bases separating them. CDR3 loop: CASSLAGGHTDTQYF. DNA of the CDR3: TGTGCCAGCAGTTTAGCGGGGGGGCACACAGATACGCAGTATTTT.

V is TRBV7-2 and J is TRBJ2-1; 10 bases fit TRBD2. Germline-derived CDR1 and CDR2 are SGHTA and FQGNSA. The CDR3 sequence is 17 residues long. V was pared by 0 bases and J by 6 bases, with 8 bases of the junction left unmatched. The CDR3: CASSLALSSGGLNEQFF. CDR3 bases: TGTGCCAGCAGCTTAGCGCTTTCTAGCGGGGGACTCAATGAGCAGTTCTTC. The full variable domain, with the rest looked up from reference TRBV7-2 and TRBJ2-1, is GAGVSQSPSNKVTEKGKDVELRCDPISGHTALYWYRQSLGQGLEFLIYFQGNSAPDKSGLPSDRFSAERTGGSVSTLTIQRTQQEDSAVYLCASSLALSSGGLNEQFFGPGTRLTVL.

This clonotype was seen many times. The chain is built from TRBV9 and TRBJ2-5, with 8 bases fitting TRBD2. The V segment lost 3 bases and the J segment 3 bases; nucleotides outside the gene matches: 13. The CDR3 is made up of 17 amino acids. Germline values: CDR1 SGDLS, CDR2 YYNGEE. The CDR3 here is CASSAEGSGGAEETQYF. CDR3 in DNA: TGTGCCAGCAGCGCCGAGGGCTCCGGGGGGGCCGAAGAGACCCAGTACTTC. Combining the CDR3 with reference TRBV9 and TRBJ2-5 gives the whole variable domain DSGVTQTPKHLITATGQRVTLRCSPRSGDLSVYWYQQSLDQGLQFLIQYYNGEERAKGNILERFSAQQFPDLHSELNLSSLELGDSALYFCASSAEGSGGAEETQYFGPGTRLLVL.

This sequence joins TRBV5-1 and TRBJ1-1; 7 bases are a match to TRBD1. Trimming removed 4 bases from V and 4 bases from J; junction bases left unmatched: 4. This CDR3 spans 13 amino acids. CDR1 is SGHRS, CDR2 YFSETQ, per germline. CDR3 nucleotides: TGCGCCAGCAGCGTATCAGGGGGCACTGAAGCTTTCTTT. This translates into CASSVSGGTEAFF.

J is TRBJ1-4 and V is TRBV18; no reliable D call. V dropped 3 bases and J dropped 2 bases, with 10 bases sitting between them. Germline CDR1 and CDR2: KGHSH and LQKENI. The CDR3 length is 15 residues. The CDR3 DNA reads as TGTGCCAGCTCACCTCAGGCGAGGACTAATGAAAAACTGTTTTTT. This translates into CASSPQARTNEKLFF.

This clonotype has more than one count but fewer than ten. The rearrangement links TRBV20-1 to TRBJ2-7; no reliable D call. Trimming shortened V by 0 bases and J by 3 bases, and 12 bases separated the two germline ends. The CDR3 length is 14 residues. Looked up from germline, CDR1 is DFQATT and CDR2 is SNEGSKA (reference sequence). The CDR3 reads CSAREGSGRYEQYF. The CDR3 region has the DNA TGCAGTGCTAGAGAGGGGTCGGGCCGCTACGAGCAGTACTTC.

Only a few counts were recorded for this clonotype. The gene calls are TRBV20-1 and TRBJ1-3; D gene uncertain. CDR3 size: 15 residues. Germline V lookup: CDR1 DFQATT, CDR2 SNEGSKA (reference sequence). V was clipped by 3 bases and J by 0 bases, with 12 bases between them. CDR3 sequence: CSASSGLLSGNTIYF. The CDR3 nucleotides are TGCAGTGCTAGTTCAGGACTCCTCTCTGGAAACACCATATATTTT.

This clonotype was seen more than once but under ten times. The chain employs TRBV11-2 and TRBJ2-7; D uncertain. The CDR3 length is 13 residues. V lost 4 bases and J 2 bases, leaving 9 bases between the germline ends. Germline CDR1 reads SGHAT; CDR2 reads FQNNGV. The CDR3, as DNA: TGTGCCAGCAGCTACGCTGGGACCTACGAGCAGTACGTC. The encoded protein is CASSYAGTYEQYV.

The V and J genes are TRBV5-3 and TRBJ2-3; D not certain. TRBV5-3 is placed among ORFs of uncertain function. The V end was cut by 9 bases, the J end by 4 bases, with 9 bases between. The CDR3 loop spans 11 amino acids. CDR3 amino acids: CATMNADTQYF. The CDR3, as DNA: TGTGCCACCATGAACGCAGATACGCAGTATTTT.

This clonotype has a count of ten or more. The rearrangement links TRBV5-1 to TRBJ2-3; TRBD2 matches 9 bases. The germline gives CDR1 SGHRS, CDR2 YFSETQ. J lost 0 bases, V lost 3 bases, and 5 bases had no gene match. The CDR3 is 16 amino acids. The CDR3 loop reads CASSSRLADSTDTQYF. For the CDR3, the DNA is TGCGCCAGCAGCTCCAGACTAGCGGATAGCACAGATACGCAGTATTTT.

The V gene is TRBV6-6, the J gene TRBJ2-7; perhaps TRBD2 as D (6 bases). V was clipped by 2 bases and J by 4 bases, with 9 bases between them. This CDR3 is built from 13 residues. Germline V gene lookup returns CDR1 MNHNY and CDR2 SVGAGI (reference sequence). The CDR3 protein is CASSYGTGYEQYV. The CDR3 DNA follows: TGTGCCAGCAGTTACGGGACTGGGTACGAGCAGTACGTC.